This TCR beta chain was recovered during a study of cytotoxic CD8 clonotypes in ibrutinib-treated CLL. On the study more broadly: Productive templates per sample averaged roughly 230,000; productive rearrangements, 80,000 to 95,000. Whole-study results and caveats: The study found clonality rose at ibrutinib response, then fell toward baseline at progression.

Target depth was 1 in 200,000 to 1 in 1 million T cells, about 10x per clonotype. Only in-frame clones appear in the TCRdb table, and some are missing; sequencing was by immunoSEQ multiplex PCR. The data contain 100,000 to 150,000 clones, 70% to 90% of them singletons. Regarding this clone: The antigen is unknown.

The V segment lost 2 bases and the J segment 5 bases; nucleotides outside the gene matches: 13. Germline V gene data show CDR1 as MDHEN and CDR2 as SYDVKM. CDR3 length: 18 amino acids. The chain joins TRBV28 to TRBJ1-5; 9 bases match TRBD1. The sample here was PBMCs, taken after 24 months of ibrutinib treatment. The origin of this receptor is a human donor with chronic lymphocytic leukemia. CDR3 DNA sequence: TGTGCCAGCAGTTTAAGAGGGGGACAGGGTGGTTGGTATCAGCCCCAGCATTTT. Protein product: CASSLRGGQGGWYQPQHF.